This passage covers 8 T cell receptor beta chains from one sample sequenced in a study of blood T cell repertoires in COVID-19. Profiled with immunoSEQ multiplex PCR; TCRdb holds only in-frame clones, not every one. Counted here are 160,000 or so clones, 80% to 90% occurring once; the ten biggest clones make up approximately 2.9%. The sample taken for sequencing was peripheral blood. These receptor sequences come from a man between 60 and 75 years old with acute or convalescent COVID-19.

The genes are TRBV18 and TRBJ2-1; D possibly corresponds to TRBD1 (5 bases). The germline V gene encodes CDR1 KGHSH and CDR2 LQKENI. Trimming cost V 3 bases and J 1 base, with 10 bases left between them. The length of the CDR3 is 15 residues. The CDR3 region is CASSPTDISYNEQFF. Here the CDR3 DNA reads TGTGCCAGCTCACCTACGGACATATCCTACAATGAGCAGTTCTTC. Combining the CDR3 with reference TRBV18 and TRBJ2-1 gives the whole variable domain NAGVMQNPRHLVRRRGQEARLRCSPMKGHSHVYWYRQLPEEGLKFMVYLQKENIIDESGMPKERFSAEFPKEGPSILRIQQVVRGDSAAYFCASSPTDISYNEQFFGPGTRLTVL.

The chain employs TRBV5-1 and TRBJ1-1, with unresolved D. The V gene's germline CDR1 is SGHRS and CDR2 YFSETQ. The V end was cut by 1 base, the J end by 0 bases, with 7 bases between. The CDR3 loop spans 14 amino acids. CDR3 nucleotide sequence: TGCGCCAGCAGCTTGAGGCAGGTGAACACTGAAGCTTTCTTT. Its protein is CASSLRQVNTEAFF.

The gene calls are TRBV29-1 and TRBJ2-3, with D perhaps TRBD2 (6 bases). The CDR3 sequence is 15 residues long. Germline values: CDR1 SQVTM, CDR2 ANQGSEA. The V end was cut by 4 bases, the J end by 0 bases, with 14 bases between. The CDR3 nucleotides are TGCAGCGTTGTGTACCGGGGGTCTAGCACAGATACGCAGTATTTT. Amino acids: CSVVYRGSSTDTQYF.

V gene TRBV5-1 combines with J gene TRBJ1-6, with TRBD1 as a possible D gene (6 bases). Germline CDR1 and CDR2: SGHRS and YFSETQ. The V gene lost 9 bases and the J gene lost 7 bases, with 14 bases spanning the gap. CDR3 length equals 13 residues. DNA of the CDR3: TGCGCCACTCGGGCAGGGGAGAATTCACCCCTCCACTTT. It codes for CATRAGENSPLHF.

The chain joins TRBV18 to TRBJ1-6; D not certain. The CDR3 totals 13 residues. The V and J ends lost 1 base and 10 bases respectively, with 8 bases between them. From germline, CDR1 is KGHSH and CDR2 LQKENI. The CDR3 loop reads CASSPQGESPLHF. The CDR3 DNA is TGTGCCAGCTCACCACAGGGAGAATCACCCCTCCACTTT.

Turning to this clone: Other DNA sequences in this sample translate to the same CDR3. V is TRBV5-1 and J is TRBJ1-2; perhaps TRBD1 as D (6 bases). Per germline, CDR1 SGHRS and CDR2 YFSETQ. This CDR3 spans 12 amino acids. V was clipped by 4 bases and J by 4 bases, with 8 bases between them. This chain's CDR3 is CASSLDSYGYTF. In DNA, the CDR3 is TGCGCCAGCAGCCTGGACAGCTATGGCTACACCTTC.

This chain joins TRBV4-1 and TRBJ2-7; D may be TRBD1 (5 bases). Looked up from germline, CDR1 is MGHRA and CDR2 is YSYEKL. CDR3 length equals 14 residues. The V and J ends lost 0 bases and 2 bases respectively, with 8 bases between them. The CDR3 spells CASSQEHRTYEQYF. CDR3 nucleotides: TGCGCCAGCAGCCAAGAACACAGGACCTACGAGCAGTACTTC.

J is TRBJ1-4 and V is TRBV6-5; D is perhaps TRBD1 (5 bases). The V end was cut by 11 bases, the J end by 3 bases, with 10 bases between. The CDR3 spans 12 residues. Germline-derived CDR1 and CDR2 are MNHEY and SVGAGI. In DNA, the CDR3 is TGTGCCTGCGGGGGTGCTAATGAAAAACTGTTTTTT. Protein: CACGGANEKLFF.